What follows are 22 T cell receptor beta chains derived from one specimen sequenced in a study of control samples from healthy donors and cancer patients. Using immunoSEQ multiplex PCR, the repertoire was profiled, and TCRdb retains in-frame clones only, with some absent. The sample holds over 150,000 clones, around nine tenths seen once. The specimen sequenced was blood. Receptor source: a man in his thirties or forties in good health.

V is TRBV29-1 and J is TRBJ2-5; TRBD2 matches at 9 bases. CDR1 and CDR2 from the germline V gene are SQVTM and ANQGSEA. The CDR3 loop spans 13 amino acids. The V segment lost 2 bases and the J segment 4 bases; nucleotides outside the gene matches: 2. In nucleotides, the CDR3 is TGCAGCGTTGAAAAAGCGGGGGGAGAGACCCAGTACTTC. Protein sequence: CSVEKAGGETQYF.

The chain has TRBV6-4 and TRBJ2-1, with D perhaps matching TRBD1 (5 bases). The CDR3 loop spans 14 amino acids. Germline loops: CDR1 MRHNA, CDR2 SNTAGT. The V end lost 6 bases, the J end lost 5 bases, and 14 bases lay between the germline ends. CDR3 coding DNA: TGTGCCAGCAGAGCTAGGGAAGGGGACAATGAGCAGTTCTTC. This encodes CASRAREGDNEQFF.

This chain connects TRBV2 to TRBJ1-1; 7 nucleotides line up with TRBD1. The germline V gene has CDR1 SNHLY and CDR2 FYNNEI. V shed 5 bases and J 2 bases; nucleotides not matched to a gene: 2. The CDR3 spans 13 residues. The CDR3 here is CASSNRGNTEAFF. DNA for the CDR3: TGTGCCAGCAGTAACAGGGGAAACACTGAAGCTTTCTTT.

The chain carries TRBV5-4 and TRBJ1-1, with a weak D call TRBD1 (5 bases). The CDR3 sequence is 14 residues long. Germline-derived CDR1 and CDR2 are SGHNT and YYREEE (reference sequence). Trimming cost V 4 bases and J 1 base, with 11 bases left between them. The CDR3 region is CASSPGQGNTEAFF. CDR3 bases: TGTGCCAGCAGCCCAGGGCAGGGGAACACTGAAGCTTTCTTT. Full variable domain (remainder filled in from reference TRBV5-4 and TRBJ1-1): ETGVTQSPTHLIKTRGQQVTLRCSSQSGHNTVSWYQQALGQGPQFIFQYYREEENGRGNFPPRFSGLQFPNYSSELNVNALELDDSALYLCASSPGQGNTEAFFGQGTRLTVV.

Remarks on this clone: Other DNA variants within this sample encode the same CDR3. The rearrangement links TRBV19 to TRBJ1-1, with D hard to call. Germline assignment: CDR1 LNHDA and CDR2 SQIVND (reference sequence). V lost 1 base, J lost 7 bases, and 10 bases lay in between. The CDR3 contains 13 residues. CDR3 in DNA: TGTGCCAGTAGTATAGGCGGGAGTAGTGAAGCTTTCTTT. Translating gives CASSIGGSSEAFF.

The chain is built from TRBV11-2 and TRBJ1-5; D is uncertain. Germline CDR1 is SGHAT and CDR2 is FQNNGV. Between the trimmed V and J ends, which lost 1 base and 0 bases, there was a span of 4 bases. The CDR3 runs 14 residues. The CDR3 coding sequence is TGTGCCAGCAGCTTAGGGGTTAGCAATCAGCCCCAGCATTTT. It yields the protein CASSLGVSNQPQHF.

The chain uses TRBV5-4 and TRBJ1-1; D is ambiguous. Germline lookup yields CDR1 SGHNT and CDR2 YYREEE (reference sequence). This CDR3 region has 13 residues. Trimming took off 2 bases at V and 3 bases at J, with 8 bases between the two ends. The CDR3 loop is CASSLNRDTEAFF. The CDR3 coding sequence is TGTGCCAGCAGCTTAAACAGAGACACTGAAGCTTTCTTT.

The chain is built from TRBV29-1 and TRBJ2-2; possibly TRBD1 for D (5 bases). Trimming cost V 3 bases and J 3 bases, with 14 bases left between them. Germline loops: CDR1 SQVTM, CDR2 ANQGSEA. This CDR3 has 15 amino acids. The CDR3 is CSVDRGWVDTGELFF. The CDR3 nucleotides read TGCAGCGTTGATAGGGGTTGGGTAGACACCGGGGAGCTGTTTTTT.

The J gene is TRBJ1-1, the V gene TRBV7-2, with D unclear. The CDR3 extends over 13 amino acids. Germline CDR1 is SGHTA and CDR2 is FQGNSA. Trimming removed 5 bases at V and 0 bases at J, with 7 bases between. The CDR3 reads CASSPRVNTEAFF. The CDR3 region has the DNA TGTGCCAGCAGCCCGAGGGTGAACACTGAAGCTTTCTTT.

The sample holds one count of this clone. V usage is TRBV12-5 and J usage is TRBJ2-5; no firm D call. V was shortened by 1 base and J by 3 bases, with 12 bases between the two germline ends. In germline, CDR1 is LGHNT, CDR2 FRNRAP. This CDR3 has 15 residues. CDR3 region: CASGLGHMEKETQYF. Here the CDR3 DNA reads TGTGCTAGTGGTTTGGGCCACATGGAAAAAGAGACCCAGTACTTC.

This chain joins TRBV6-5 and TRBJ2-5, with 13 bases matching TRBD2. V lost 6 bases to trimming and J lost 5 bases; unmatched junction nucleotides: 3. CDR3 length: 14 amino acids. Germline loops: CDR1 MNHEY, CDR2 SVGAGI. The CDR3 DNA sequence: TGTGCCAGCAGACGGACTAGCGGGGGTGAGACCCAGTACTTC. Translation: CASRRTSGGETQYF.

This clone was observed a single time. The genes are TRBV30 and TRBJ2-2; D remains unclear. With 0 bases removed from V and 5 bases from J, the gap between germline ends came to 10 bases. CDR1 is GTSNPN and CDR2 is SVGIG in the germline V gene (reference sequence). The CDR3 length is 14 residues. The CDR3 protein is CAWSVPTTTGELFF. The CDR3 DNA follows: TGTGCCTGGAGTGTACCTACTACTACCGGGGAGCTGTTTTTT.

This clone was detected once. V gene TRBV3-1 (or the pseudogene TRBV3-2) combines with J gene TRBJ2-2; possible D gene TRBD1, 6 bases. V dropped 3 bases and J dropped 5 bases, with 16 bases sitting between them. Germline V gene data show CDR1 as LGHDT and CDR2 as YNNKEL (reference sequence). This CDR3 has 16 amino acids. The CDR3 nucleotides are TGTGCCAGCAGCCACCAGGGGACCGTGAATACCGGGGAGCTGTTTTTT. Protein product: CASSHQGTVNTGELFF.

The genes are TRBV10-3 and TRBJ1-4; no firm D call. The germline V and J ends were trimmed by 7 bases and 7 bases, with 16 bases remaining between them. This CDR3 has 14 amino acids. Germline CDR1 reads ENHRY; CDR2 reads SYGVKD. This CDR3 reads CAIKSEVEGEKLFF. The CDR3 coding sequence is TGTGCCATCAAGAGCGAGGTAGAGGGTGAAAAACTGTTTTTT.

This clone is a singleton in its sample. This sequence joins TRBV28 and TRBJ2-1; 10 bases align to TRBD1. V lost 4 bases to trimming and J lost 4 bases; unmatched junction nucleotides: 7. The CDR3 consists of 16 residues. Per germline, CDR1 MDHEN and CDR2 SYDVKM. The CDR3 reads CASSSTGTGDYNEQFF. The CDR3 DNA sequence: TGTGCCAGCAGTTCTACCGGGACAGGGGATTACAATGAGCAGTTCTTC. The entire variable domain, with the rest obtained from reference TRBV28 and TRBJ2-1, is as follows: DVKVTQSSRYLVKRTGEKVFLECVQDMDHENMFWYRQDPGLGLRLIYFSYDVKMKEKGDIPEGYSVSREKKERFSLILESASTNQTSMYLCASSSTGTGDYNEQFFGPGTRLTVL.

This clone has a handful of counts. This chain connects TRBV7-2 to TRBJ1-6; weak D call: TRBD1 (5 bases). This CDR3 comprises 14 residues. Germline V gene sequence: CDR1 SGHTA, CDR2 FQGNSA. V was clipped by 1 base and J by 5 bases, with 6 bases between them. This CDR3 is CASSLGTNNSPLHF. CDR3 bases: TGTGCCAGCAGCTTAGGGACAAATAATTCACCCCTCCACTTT.

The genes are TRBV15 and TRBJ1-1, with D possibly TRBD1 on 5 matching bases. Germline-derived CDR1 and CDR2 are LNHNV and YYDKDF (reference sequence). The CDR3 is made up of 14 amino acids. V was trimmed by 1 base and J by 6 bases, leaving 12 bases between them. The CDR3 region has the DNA TGTGCCACCAGCAGAGTCCCAGGGTTAGCTGAAGCTTTCTTT. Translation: CATSRVPGLAEAFF. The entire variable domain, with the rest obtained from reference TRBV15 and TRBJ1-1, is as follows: DAMVIQNPRYQVTQFGKPVTLSCSQTLNHNVMYWYQQKSSQAPKLLFHYYDKDFNNEADTPDNFQSRRPNTSFCFLDIRSPGLGDTAMYLCATSRVPGLAEAFFGQGTRLTVV.

CDR3 residues: CAWDRLYGYTF. The CDR3 bases are TGTGCCTGGGACAGACTATATGGCTACACCTTC. This sequence joins TRBV30 and TRBJ1-2, with D perhaps TRBD1 (5 bases). The germline CDR1 and CDR2 sequences are GTSNPN and SVGIG (reference sequence). Trimming took off 5 bases at V and 5 bases at J, with 9 bases between the two ends. The CDR3 has 11 amino acids.

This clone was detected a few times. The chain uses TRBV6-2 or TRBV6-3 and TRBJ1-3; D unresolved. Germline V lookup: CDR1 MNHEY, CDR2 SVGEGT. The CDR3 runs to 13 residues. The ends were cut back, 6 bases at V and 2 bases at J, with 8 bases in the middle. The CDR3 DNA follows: TGTGCCAGCAGCCGTCGAGCTGGAAACACCATATATTTT. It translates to CASSRRAGNTIYF.

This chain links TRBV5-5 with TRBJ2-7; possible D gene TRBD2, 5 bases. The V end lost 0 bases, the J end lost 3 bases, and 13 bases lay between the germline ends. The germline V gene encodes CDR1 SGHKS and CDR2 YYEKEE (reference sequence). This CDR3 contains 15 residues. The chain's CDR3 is CASSLVSGNLYEQYF. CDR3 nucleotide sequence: TGTGCCAGCAGCTTGGTTTCCGGGAATCTCTACGAGCAGTACTTC.

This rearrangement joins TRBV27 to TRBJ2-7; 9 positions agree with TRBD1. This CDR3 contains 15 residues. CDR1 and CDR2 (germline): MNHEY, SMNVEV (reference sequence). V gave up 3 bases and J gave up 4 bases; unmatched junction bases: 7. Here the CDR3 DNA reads TGTGCCAGCAGTTTCACGGGACAGGGTTCTTACGAGCAGTACTTC. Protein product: CASSFTGQGSYEQYF.

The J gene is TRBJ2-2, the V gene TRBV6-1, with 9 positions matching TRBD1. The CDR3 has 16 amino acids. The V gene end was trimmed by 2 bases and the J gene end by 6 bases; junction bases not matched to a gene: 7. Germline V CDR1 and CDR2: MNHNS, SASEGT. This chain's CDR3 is CASSERVGTGSGELFF. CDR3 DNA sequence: TGTGCCAGCAGTGAACGGGTGGGGACAGGGTCCGGGGAGCTGTTTTTT.